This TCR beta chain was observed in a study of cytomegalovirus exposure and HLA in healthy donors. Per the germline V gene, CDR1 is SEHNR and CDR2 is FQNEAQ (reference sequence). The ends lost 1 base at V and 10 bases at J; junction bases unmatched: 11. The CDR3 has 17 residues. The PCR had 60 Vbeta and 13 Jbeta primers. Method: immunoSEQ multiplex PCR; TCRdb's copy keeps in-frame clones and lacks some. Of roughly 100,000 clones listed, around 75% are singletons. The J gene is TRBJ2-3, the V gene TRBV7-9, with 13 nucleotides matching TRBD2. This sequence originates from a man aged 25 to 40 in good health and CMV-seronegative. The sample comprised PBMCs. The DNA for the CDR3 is TGTGCCAGCAGCTTAGAGGGACTAGCGGGGCCTAGGCCCCCGCAGTATTTT. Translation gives CASSLEGLAGPRPPQYF.